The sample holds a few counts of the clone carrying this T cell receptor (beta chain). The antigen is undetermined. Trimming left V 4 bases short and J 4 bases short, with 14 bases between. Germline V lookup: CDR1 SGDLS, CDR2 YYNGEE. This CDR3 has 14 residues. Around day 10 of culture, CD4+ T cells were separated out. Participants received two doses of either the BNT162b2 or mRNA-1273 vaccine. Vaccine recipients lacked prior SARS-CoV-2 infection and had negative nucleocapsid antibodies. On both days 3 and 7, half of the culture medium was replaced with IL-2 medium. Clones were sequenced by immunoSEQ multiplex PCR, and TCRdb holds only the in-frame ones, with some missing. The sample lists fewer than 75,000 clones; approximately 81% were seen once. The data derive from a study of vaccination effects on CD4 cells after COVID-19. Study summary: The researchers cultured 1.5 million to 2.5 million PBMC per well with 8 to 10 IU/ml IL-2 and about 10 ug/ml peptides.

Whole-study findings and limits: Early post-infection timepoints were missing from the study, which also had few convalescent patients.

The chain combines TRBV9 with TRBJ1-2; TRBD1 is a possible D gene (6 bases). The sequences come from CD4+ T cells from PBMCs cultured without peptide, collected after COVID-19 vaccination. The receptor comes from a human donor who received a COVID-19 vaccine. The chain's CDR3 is CASSPGHYIYGYTF. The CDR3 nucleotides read TGTGCCAGCAGCCCGGGACACTACATCTATGGCTACACCTTC.